This TCR beta chain is drawn from a study of cytotoxic CD8 clonotypes in ibrutinib-treated CLL (dated by TCRdb to about 2021). About the investigation overall: The cohort was composed of 11 relapsed/refractory and roughly 16 treatment-naive patients; IGHV unmutated status was identified in fewer than 18 patients. Partial responses were observed in 24 patients and complete responses in 2; after a median follow-up of 68 months, remission was maintained in around 14 patients and progression was observed in approximately 12. Samples at response were collected after a median of about 13 months of treatment, with a range of about 6 to 40 months. An average of approximately 260,000 productive templates and some 99,000 productive rearrangements was obtained per sample. Of the 86 people in the trial, roughly 27 had longitudinal samples available. Cryopreserved peripheral blood mononuclear cells were collected at three points: before therapy, at response, and at either sustained remission or disease progression. Every remission and progressive disease sample was obtained while ibrutinib was still being received by the patients.

The paper's findings and limits, for the study overall: Baseline clonality was found to be higher than that of age-matched healthy donors and was strongly correlated with circulating CD8+ T-cell counts. Clonality increased at ibrutinib response, stayed stable in sustained remission, and fell back toward baseline at progression. Public clonotypes were found to be uncommon and were observed to contract or remain stable during treatment; the increase in clonality was shown to reflect expansion of private clonotypes at ibrutinib response. Lymph node repertoires were not examined, and the timing of sampling was not matched between patients in sustained remission and those whose disease progressed.

The CDR3 starts with the cysteine, ends with the phenylalanine, and has 15 residues. The only DNA kept is the CDR3, 45 bases in frame from the first base. Cut back by 5 bases and 5 bases, the V and J ends lie 17 bases apart. The germline V gene supplies CDR1 SGHTA and CDR2 FQGNSA. What the time point label conveys for this sample: around 25 months on ibrutinib. For TCR beta library preparation, 2 to 2.5 micrograms of genomic DNA were isolated from cryopreserved PBMCs. Longitudinal blood samples from CLL patients on ibrutinib monotherapy were analyzed using high-throughput TCR beta sequencing. The patients took part in an open-label, single-center phase 2 trial of ibrutinib monotherapy. For this clone: Its antigen target is currently unknown. Per-nucleotide qualities are absent, and no much larger clonotype sits a single base away.

On a MiSeq, deep resolution sequencing aimed for a depth between 1 in 1 million and 1 in 200,000 T cells, with each clonotype covered around 10x on average. The immunoSEQ hsTCRB Kit was used to generate the TCR beta libraries. From the authors' description of their analysis: ImmunoSEQ Data Assistant and ImmunoSEQ Analyzer were used for data analysis, and V, D and J genes were assigned according to IMGT definitions. Clonality was computed as one minus normalized Shannon entropy of productive rearrangement frequencies, ranging from 0 to 1. Only overrepresented clonotypes making up at least 0.05% of the repertoire of each patient were included in the public clonotype analysis. Repertoires from about a dozen age-matched healthy donors in immuneACCESS were used as clonality controls. The table comes from immuneACCESS by way of TCRdb, which keeps in-frame sequences with V and J called. Part of the clones is missing from these tables; in studies checked, under half for an unresolved V gene and the rest for unknown reasons. That table furnishes V, J and clone size, whereas the DNA furnished D and trimming. Recorded for this sample are 140,000 to 150,000 clones; about 80% of them occurred a single time. 4.5% to 6.5% of the sample comes from the top ten.

This clonotype was sampled from a human donor with chronic lymphocytic leukemia. The chain employs TRBV7-2 and TRBJ2-3; the D gene is possibly TRBD2, with 7 bases matching. The material was PBMCs, obtained after 24 months of ibrutinib treatment. The nucleotide sequence reads TGTGCCAGCAGCCGGGGGGCTGTCGGGGGAGATACGCAGTATTTT. This encodes CASSRGAVGGDTQYF.